The clone carrying this T cell receptor (beta chain) has more than one count but fewer than ten. The sample originates from a study of T cells after yellow fever vaccination. TCRdb re-called the 5' RACE reads with MiXCR, one entry per CDR3 protein. The sample contains 500,000 to 650,000 distinct CDR3 sequences, roughly an eighth of which appear only once. The sequence derives from a man aged 25-45 years who received the YFV17D yellow fever vaccine. Here the sequenced sample was PBMCs, taken on the day of the yellow fever booster vaccination.

For the CDR3, the DNA is TGCAGCGTCCCCGGGGCTTCTCTCTGGGAGCAGTACTTC. Protein sequence: CSVPGASLWEQYF. V and J are TRBV29-1 and TRBJ2-7, with D possibly being TRBD1 or TRBD2 (5 bases each). CDR3 length equals 13 residues. V was shortened by 6 bases and J by 7 bases, with 19 bases between the two germline ends. CDR1 is SQVTM and CDR2 is ANQGSEA in the germline V gene.